This T cell receptor (beta chain) came from a study of long-term antiretroviral therapy in people with HIV. Each donor had at least one pre-ART and at least two post-ART PBMC samples. Treatment for every participant with HIV took place in the United States. V dropped 5 bases and J dropped 2 bases, with 16 bases sitting between them. Germline V gene lookup returns CDR1 SGHAT and CDR2 FQNNGV. The CDR3 runs 15 residues. This clone appeared a single time. The antigen is undetermined. Runs used v3.0 of the immunoSEQ assay and were done at survey level. Clones were read by immunoSEQ multiplex PCR, and TCRdb kept only the in-frame ones, dropping some. The repertoire holds some 21,000 clones, with 82% as singletons. Regarding the study as a whole: On ART adherence, viral resistance or therapy changes, no data were available.

V gene TRBV11-2 combines with J gene TRBJ2-7; D is undetermined. This TCR derives from a man aged 50-59 years with HIV. Sequencing was performed on unsorted PBMCs, taken 0.3 years after starting antiretroviral therapy. The CDR3 DNA is TGTGCCAGCAGCCGTTTCTTCAGAAAGCCCTACGAGCAGTACTTC. Translated, it gives CASSRFFRKPYEQYF.